This TCR beta chain was found in a study of glioma-infiltrating T cells after dendritic cell vaccination. Amplification used 60 V beta primers and 13 J beta primers. Only in-frame clones appear in the TCRdb table, and some are missing; sequencing was by immunoSEQ multiplex PCR. The repertoire holds about 76,000 clones, with around 87% as singletons. This clone was observed once. The ends were cut back, 2 bases at V and 0 bases at J, with 11 bases in the middle. The CDR3 extends over 15 amino acids. Germline loops: CDR1 SGHKS, CDR2 YYEKEE (reference sequence). As to time point: after dendritic cell vaccination, including at tumor progression/relapse. Patients had residual fresh-frozen tumor tissue and more than two years of survival data.

Material: blood, obtained after dendritic cell vaccination. This sequence joins TRBV5-5 and TRBJ1-1, with D uncertain. The clonotype comes from a human donor with glioblastoma. The CDR3 loop reads CASSFLSGMNTEAFF. The CDR3 DNA reads TGTGCCAGCAGCTTTTTAAGCGGCATGAACACTGAAGCTTTCTTT.